This entry concerns a single T cell receptor (beta chain). The antigen is unknown. TCRdb's table, derived via immunoSEQ multiplex PCR, lists solely in-frame clones and lacks some. The sample carries around 50,000 clones, about 94% recorded once. The sample comes from a study of T cell therapy after organ transplantation. As for the study in general: Therapy products were autologous CMV-specific T cells, peptide-expanded for around two weeks. About 80% of the ten patients were clinical responders. The study, taken as a whole, reports: In nonresponders, reduced coverage from low CD8+ yield may limit detected expansions.

Patients were solid-organ transplant recipients with drug-resistant or recurrent cytomegalovirus. The V end was cut by 7 bases, the J end by 6 bases, with 30 bases between. The CDR3 runs to 18 residues. Germline V lookup: CDR1 ENHRY, CDR2 SYGVKD. This receptor was identified in a human patient who had received a solid organ transplant and had CMV disease. This chain connects TRBV10-3 to TRBJ1-2, with D maybe TRBD1 (6 bases). Specimen: CD8+ T cells from blood, collected before autologous CMV-specific T cell therapy. CDR3 residues: CAITKTRGQGGFWDGYTF. For the CDR3, the DNA is TGTGCCATCACTAAAACGAGGGGACAAGGGGGGTTTTGGGATGGCTACACCTTC.